Sequencing of this T cell receptor (beta chain) was carried out in a study of OX40 agonist ivuxolimab in advanced cancers. Study-level information: Ivuxolimab is an agonistic anti-OX40 (CD134) antibody, and patients were treated with it.

This clone turned up a few times. Its antigen is undetermined. Here immunoSEQ multiplex PCR was the method, and the copy in TCRdb shows in-frame clones only, minus some. The table lists about 60,000 clones, roughly 87% of them singletons, with about 2.7% in the top ten. The length of the CDR3 is 16 residues. Looked up from germline, CDR1 is SGHNT and CDR2 is YYREEE (reference sequence). Losses at the gene ends were 4 bases for V and 5 bases for J; bases not matched to a gene: 11. Study-level results: Expanded clones tended on average to be more numerous among CD8+ T cells than CD4+. Among some nonresponders, normalized T-cell clonal expansion was also low.

The receptor comes from an adult with an advanced solid tumor such as melanoma, head and neck, liver or kidney cancer. The starting material was CD4+ or CD8+ T cells sorted from blood, obtained in a trial of the OX40 agonist ivuxolimab. The chain is built from TRBV5-4 and TRBJ2-2; 7 positions agree with TRBD2. The CDR3 spells CASSPDPGGRTGELFF. In DNA, the CDR3 is TGTGCCAGCAGCCCGGATCCGGGAGGACGTACCGGGGAGCTGTTTTTT.